This paragraph reports one T cell receptor beta chain. The data derive from a study of control samples from healthy donors and cancer patients. Germline CDR1 GTSNPN, CDR2 SVGIG (reference sequence). V lost 3 bases and J 0 bases, leaving 17 bases between the germline ends. This CDR3 region has 16 residues. The repertoire was sequenced with immunoSEQ multiplex PCR; TCRdb's copy has only in-frame clones and lacks some. The sample lists 130,000 to 150,000 clones, 80% to 95% seen once, with approximately 11% in the top ten. The chain has TRBV30 and TRBJ1-2, with unresolved D. Sequencing was performed on blood. The TCR sequence derives from a man aged 30 to 39 in good health. CDR3 sequence (DNA): TGTGCCTGGAGCTATTTTAGGAGGAAAGCTAACTATGGCTACACCTTC. It yields the protein CAWSYFRRKANYGYTF.